The 31 T cell receptor beta chains presented below share a single source sample, sequenced in a study of regulatory T cells in long-lasting Graves disease. Construction of TCR beta libraries relied on iRepertoire HTBI primers and on Arm-PCR targeting CDR3 regions. One entry per CDR3 protein, called by TCRdb with MiXCR from the multiplex PCR reads. The sample has under 450,000 distinct CDR3 sequences; 20% to 30% are singletons. Documented time point: persistent/refractory GD, antithyroid drugs over 5 years with positive TRAb. PBMCs were the source of the RNA used for TCR sequencing. Sample: peripheral blood mononuclear cells (PBMCs), taken when the disease was refractory, from a patient treated with antithyroid drugs. Receptor source: a female donor with Graves disease.

The rearrangement links TRBV20-1 to TRBJ2-1, with 8 bases aligning to TRBD2. This CDR3 comprises 16 residues. V trimming: 0 bases; J trimming: 2 bases; junction bases outside the gene matches: 6. Per germline, CDR1 DFQATT and CDR2 SNEGSKA (reference sequence). The CDR3 region has the DNA TGCAGTGCTAGAGAGGCAGCGGGAGCGACCTACAATGAGCAGTTCTTC. It codes for CSAREAAGATYNEQFF.

This clonotype showed up many times. The chain couples TRBV12-5 to TRBJ1-1, with D perhaps TRBD1 (5 bases). The CDR3 is 11 residues long. Germline CDR1 LGHNT, CDR2 FRNRAP. V lost 8 bases and J 4 bases, leaving 8 bases between the germline ends. CDR3: CASSGSTEAFF. The CDR3 nucleotides read TGTGCTAGTTCAGGGTCCACTGAAGCTTTCTTT. Full variable domain (missing parts from reference TRBV12-5 and TRBJ1-1): DARVTQTPRHKVTEMGQEVTMRCQPILGHNTVFWYRQTMMQGLELLAYFRNRAPLDDSGMPKDRFSAEMPDATLATLKIQPSEPRDSAVYFCASSGSTEAFFGQGTRLTVV.

The chain recombines TRBV7-8 with TRBJ2-2, with TRBD1 matching over 8 bases. The CDR3 sequence is 15 residues long. The trim removed 5 bases at V and 6 bases at J, leaving 8 bases unmatched. The germline V gene has CDR1 SGHVS and CDR2 FQNEAQ. The CDR3 DNA sequence: TGTGCCAGCAGCGGGACCGCAGGGGGCTCCGGGGAGCTGTTTTTT. Translating gives CASSGTAGGSGELFF.

This clonotype came up a few times. This sequence joins TRBV11-2 and TRBJ2-2; no clear D. The germline V gene encodes CDR1 SGHAT and CDR2 FQNNGV. Between the trimmed V and J ends, which lost 2 bases and 6 bases, there was a span of 7 bases. The CDR3 consists of 13 residues. CDR3 DNA: TGTGCCAGCAGCTTAATTTCCCCCGGGGAGCTGTTTTTT. This translates into CASSLISPGELFF.

This sequence joins TRBV7-9 and TRBJ2-7; a possible D gene is TRBD1 (6 bases). The CDR3 totals 16 residues. The V gene's germline CDR1 is SEHNR and CDR2 FQNEAQ (reference sequence). Trimming left V 5 bases short and J 1 base short, with 18 bases between. The CDR3 DNA follows: TGTGCCAGCAGCCGAGCGATTACAGGGTCATCCTACGAGCAGTACTTC. It translates to CASSRAITGSSYEQYF.

In this sample, this clonotype turned up once. J is TRBJ2-7 and V is TRBV4-3; TRBD1 agrees at 9 bases. V was clipped by 4 bases and J by 5 bases; unmatched bases: 6. The CDR3 runs to 14 residues. Germline V gene sequence: CDR1 LGHNA, CDR2 YSLEER. CDR3 sequence: CASSLGQGQHEQYF. CDR3 coding DNA: TGCGCCAGCAGCCTGGGACAGGGTCAACACGAGCAGTACTTC.

This chain connects TRBV3-1 to TRBJ2-5; 9 nucleotides match TRBD1. V trimming: 4 bases; J trimming: 1 base; junction bases outside the gene matches: 4. Germline CDR1 LGHDT, CDR2 YNNKEL (reference sequence). This CDR3 contains 15 residues. The CDR3 nucleotides are TGTGCCAGCAGCCCAACGACAGGGGGCCAAGAGACCCAGTACTTC. Amino acids: CASSPTTGGQETQYF.

J is TRBJ2-7 and V is TRBV20-1, with D maybe TRBD1 (5 bases). This CDR3 has 15 amino acids. V dropped 5 bases and J dropped 5 bases, with 22 bases sitting between them. Germline-derived CDR1 and CDR2 are DFQATT and SNEGSKA (reference sequence). As DNA, the CDR3 is TGCAGTGCTTATTGGCTAGGTAAAGCCAGGGACGAGCAGTACTTC. As protein: CSAYWLGKARDEQYF.

The chain recombines TRBV14 with TRBJ1-6; D is unclear. V lost 4 bases to trimming and J lost 7 bases, with 14 bases between them. CDR3 length: 15 residues. Germline V gene sequence: CDR1 SGHDN, CDR2 FVKESK. CDR3 DNA: TGTGCCAGCAGCCTTACCGGGAGTAGCAATTCACCCCTCCACTTT. It encodes CASSLTGSSNSPLHF.

This clonotype has ten or more counts. The chain is built from TRBV12-3 or TRBV12-4 and TRBJ2-7, with 8 bases fitting TRBD1. The CDR3 length is 16 residues. Trimming cost V 5 bases and J 2 bases; bases outside gene matches: 11. The CDR3 nucleotides are TGTGCCAGCAGTCAGACCCCGGGACAGGAGACCTACGAGCAGTACTTC. As protein: CASSQTPGQETYEQYF.

In its sample, this clonotype was seen a few times. The V call is TRBV28, the J call TRBJ2-2, with TRBD2 matching 7 bases. The CDR3 has 18 residues. J gave up 0 bases and V 7 bases, and 14 bases lay outside the gene matches. Germline CDR1 MDHEN, CDR2 SYDVKM. The CDR3 coding sequence is TGTGCCAGCACCCAGCGGGGCCCCTCGTTCGCGAACACCGGGGAGCTGTTTTTT. Amino acids: CASTQRGPSFANTGELFF. The full variable domain, rest sourced from reference TRBV28 and TRBJ2-2, is DVKVTQSSRYLVKRTGEKVFLECVQDMDHENMFWYRQDPGLGLRLIYFSYDVKMKEKGDIPEGYSVSREKKERFSLILESASTNQTSMYLCASTQRGPSFANTGELFFGEGSRLTVL.

This clonotype was seen more than once but under ten times. At one boundary the junction diverges from the germline segment, which might be a read error. This rearrangement joins TRBV29-1 to TRBJ1-2, with a possible D match to TRBD1 (6 bases). The CDR3 runs 17 residues. The V gene's germline CDR1 is SQVTM and CDR2 ANQGSEA. The CDR3 here is CSVDLLRDGGDNCGYTF. DNA of the CDR3: TGCAGCGTTGATCTCCTACGGGACGGGGGCGATAACTGTGGCTACACCTTC.

This clonotype was picked up many times. DNA for the CDR3: TGTGCCTCAAAGGGAACGGGGATAGCCAAAAACATTCAGTACTTC. It codes for CASKGTGIAKNIQYF. V and J are TRBV19 and TRBJ2-4; tentatively, D is TRBD2 (5 bases). Germline values: CDR1 LNHDA, CDR2 SQIVND (reference sequence). This CDR3 is 15 amino acids long. The V end was cut by 11 bases, the J end by 0 bases, with 17 bases between.

This clonotype has a count of ten or more. The chain combines TRBV3-1 with TRBJ1-2; D is uncertain. CDR3 length: 16 amino acids. CDR1 and CDR2 from the germline V gene are LGHDT and YNNKEL (reference sequence). V lost 3 bases to trimming and J lost 0 bases, with 14 bases between them. The CDR3 loop is CASSHSDRGPNYGYTF. The CDR3 nucleotides read TGTGCCAGCAGCCATTCTGACCGCGGGCCTAACTATGGCTACACCTTC.

CDR3 nucleotides: TGTGCCAGTAGTGCGGGACTAGCGGTGTTAACGAACACCGGGGAGCTGTTTTTT. The encoded protein is CASSAGLAVLTNTGELFF. This chain connects TRBV19 to TRBJ2-2, with 11 bases fitting TRBD2. Germline loops: CDR1 LNHDA, CDR2 SQIVND (reference sequence). This CDR3 has 18 amino acids. V lost 5 bases, J lost 0 bases, and 8 bases stayed unmatched. Drawing the rest from reference TRBV19 and TRBJ2-2, the complete variable domain is DGGITQSPKYLFRKEGQNVTLSCEQNLNHDAMYWYRQDPGQGLRLIYYSQIVNDFQKGDIAEGYSVSREKKESFPLTVTSAQKNPTAFYLCASSAGLAVLTNTGELFFGEGSRLTVL.

V is TRBV3-1 and J is TRBJ1-2; D gene ambiguous. The CDR3 loop spans 15 amino acids. With 0 bases removed from V and 0 bases from J, the gap between germline ends came to 8 bases. The germline V gene has CDR1 LGHDT and CDR2 YNNKEL (reference sequence). CDR3: CASSQDFGANYGYTF. CDR3 nucleotide sequence: TGTGCCAGCAGCCAAGACTTCGGGGCTAACTATGGCTACACCTTC.

The sample holds a few counts of this clonotype. The rearrangement uses TRBV4-1 and TRBJ2-5; 8 bases map to TRBD2. Losses at the gene ends were 8 bases for V and 0 bases for J; bases not matched to a gene: 8. This CDR3 spans 15 amino acids. CDR1 MGHRA and CDR2 YSYEKL come from the germline V gene. CDR3 coding DNA: TGCGCCAGCCGAGAGCGGGAGTGGTACCAAGAGACCCAGTACTTC. This encodes CASREREWYQETQYF.

In regard to this clonotype: Since a much larger clone is just one base distant, this may be a read error. This chain connects TRBV6-2 or TRBV6-3 to TRBJ1-1, with 7 bases matching TRBD1. The germline CDR1 and CDR2 sequences are MNHEY and SVGEGT. This CDR3 has 14 amino acids. CDR3 coding DNA: TGTGCCAGCAGATCGACAGGGTTGAACACTGAAGCTCTCTTT. Its translation is CASRSTGLNTEALF.

This clonotype has a count of ten or more. The V gene is TRBV20-1, the J gene TRBJ1-1; D is possibly TRBD1 (5 bases). CDR1 DFQATT and CDR2 SNEGSKA come from the germline V gene (reference sequence). V dropped 0 bases and J dropped 7 bases, with 15 bases sitting between them. The CDR3 is made up of 14 amino acids. CDR3 coding DNA: TGCAGTGCTAGAGATCAGGTCCAGGGTATTGAAGCTTTCTTT. This encodes CSARDQVQGIEAFF.

In regard to this clonotype: A single base separates this from a much larger clone, so it may be a read error. In DNA, the CDR3 is TGCGGCGTTGAAGTGGGGCTAGCCCAGCATTTT. It encodes CGVEVGLAQHF. The chain carries TRBV29-1 and TRBJ1-5; D might be TRBD1 (5 bases). CDR3 size: 11 residues. The V gene's germline CDR1 is SQVTM and CDR2 ANQGSEA.

This chain joins TRBV30 and TRBJ1-1, with D possibly being TRBD1 (6 bases). V lost 3 bases to trimming and J lost 3 bases, with 11 bases between them. The germline V gene encodes CDR1 GTSNPN and CDR2 SVGIG (reference sequence). The CDR3 extends over 13 amino acids. The DNA for the CDR3 is TGTGCCTGGAGATCCCGACAGGACACTGAAGCTTTCTTT. Its translation: CAWRSRQDTEAFF.

This clonotype has ten or more counts. This chain uses TRBV6-5 with TRBJ2-7, with D possibly matching TRBD1 (6 bases). This CDR3 is 15 amino acids long. CDR1 and CDR2 (germline): MNHEY, SVGAGI. Trimming cost V 0 bases and J 3 bases, with 12 bases left between them. CDR3 loop: CASSYSPGHLYEQYF. The DNA for the CDR3 is TGTGCCAGCAGTTACTCCCCGGGACACCTCTACGAGCAGTACTTC.

In its sample, this clonotype was seen a few times. The chain combines TRBV27 with TRBJ2-7; 9 bases are shared with TRBD1. CDR3 size: 15 residues. The germline CDR1 and CDR2 sequences are MNHEY and SMNVEV (reference sequence). V lost 5 bases and J lost 5; bases outside the gene matches: 10. CDR3: CASSPDRGLRNEQYF. The CDR3 DNA follows: TGTGCCAGCAGTCCAGACAGGGGGTTACGGAACGAGCAGTACTTC.

This clonotype was detected only a few times. CDR3 protein: CASSQAKTSGKNEQYF. Written as DNA, the CDR3 is TGTGCCAGCAGCCAGGCAAAGACTAGCGGGAAAAACGAGCAGTACTTC. The chain joins TRBV4-2 to TRBJ2-7; TRBD2 matches at 11 bases. The CDR3 is 16 amino acids. Trimming at V came to 3 bases and at J to 5 bases, leaving 9 bases not matched to a gene. Germline CDR1 is LGHNA and CDR2 is YNFKEQ.

Turning to this clonotype: One end of the junction varies from germline; a read error may be responsible. This chain links TRBV18 with TRBJ1-6; TRBD1 might be the D (6 bases). CDR1 is KGHSH and CDR2 is LQKENI in the germline V gene. The CDR3 covers 15 residues. The CDR3 is CASSPQGPGNSPLHF. DNA for the CDR3: TGTGCCAGCTCGCCACAGGGCCCTGGTAATTCACCCCTCCACTTT.

V usage is TRBV14 and J usage is TRBJ2-2, with 8 bases matching TRBD1. This CDR3 spans 16 amino acids. J was trimmed by 5 bases and V by 2 bases; bases with no gene match: 7. From germline, CDR1 is SGHDN and CDR2 FVKESK. CDR3 DNA: TGTGCCAGCAGCCAACTCGACAGGGGAAGGACCGGGGAGCTGTTTTTT. Residues: CASSQLDRGRTGELFF.

The table lists this clonotype with many counts. This sequence joins TRBV20-1 and TRBJ2-5, with 11 bases that match TRBD2. The junction had 5 bases not matched to a gene; V was cut back by 4 bases and J by 1 base. Germline CDR1 reads DFQATT; CDR2 reads SNEGSKA (reference sequence). There are 15 residues in the CDR3. The CDR3 is CSATLAGGFQETQYF. CDR3 nucleotide sequence: TGCAGTGCTACGCTAGCGGGAGGCTTCCAAGAGACCCAGTACTTC.

V is TRBV29-1 and J is TRBJ2-7; perhaps TRBD2 as D (5 bases). Trimming cost V 5 bases and J 3 bases, with 8 bases left between them. Germline values: CDR1 SQVTM, CDR2 ANQGSEA. The CDR3 has 11 residues. The CDR3 loop reads CSVWEYYEQYF. In nucleotides, the CDR3 is TGCAGCGTTTGGGAGTACTACGAGCAGTACTTC.

The rearrangement uses TRBV6-2 or TRBV6-3 and TRBJ1-1; D uncertain. Looked up from germline, CDR1 is MNHEY and CDR2 is SVGEGT. The CDR3 spans 15 residues. V was cut by 0 bases and J by 1 base, with 9 bases left in between. The CDR3 nucleotides are TGTGCCAGCAGTTACTCGATTGCCGGGAACACTGAAGCTTTCTTT. This codes for CASSYSIAGNTEAFF.

The rearrangement uses TRBV20-1 and TRBJ1-5; D remains ambiguous. The V end was cut by 6 bases, the J end by 0 bases, with 12 bases between. The germline V gene encodes CDR1 DFQATT and CDR2 SNEGSKA (reference sequence). This CDR3 is 14 amino acids long. CDR3 amino acids: CSATGGHSNQPQHF. The CDR3 DNA is TGCAGTGCCACGGGAGGGCATAGCAATCAGCCCCAGCATTTT.

This clonotype was seen a handful of times. The V and J genes are TRBV6-1 and TRBJ1-1; D remains ambiguous. Trimming removed 1 base from V and 11 bases from J, with 8 bases in between. This CDR3 comprises 11 residues. Germline assignment: CDR1 MNHNS and CDR2 SASEGT. The CDR3, as DNA: TGTGCCAGCAGTGAAGACATTAGGGCTTTCTTT. This codes for CASSEDIRAFF.